The 32 T cell receptor beta chains given below trace back to one sample, sequenced in a study of shared clonotypes between healthy human individuals. The method was immunoSEQ multiplex PCR; TCRdb's version includes in-frame clones alone and lacks a portion of them. The table lists some 2.4 million clones, approximately 93% of them singletons. Source material: naive CD4+ T cells from PBMCs. Subset noted: CD45RA+ positively selected. These receptors were collected from a man aged 18 to 30 in good health. Some clones in this sample may be carry-over from other donors' samples.

The rearrangement links TRBV13 to TRBJ2-7; 10 nucleotides agree with TRBD1. Germline loops: CDR1 PRHDT, CDR2 FYEKMQ (reference sequence). J gave up 4 bases and V 4 bases, and 7 bases lay outside the gene matches. This CDR3 comprises 15 residues. CDR3 nucleotides: TGTGCCAGCAGCTCTGGAGAGGGACAGGGGTACGAGCAGTACTTC. It codes for CASSSGEGQGYEQYF.

This clone is a singleton in its sample. The J gene is TRBJ2-1, the V gene TRBV4-2, with D maybe TRBD2 (6 bases). The germline V gene has CDR1 LGHNA and CDR2 YNFKEQ. The V end was cut by 4 bases, the J end by 6 bases, with 19 bases between. CDR3 length: 16 amino acids. CDR3 in amino acids: CASSRTPGDRSNEQFF. CDR3 coding DNA: TGTGCCAGCAGCCGAACCCCGGGAGATCGGTCCAATGAGCAGTTCTTC.

The chain employs TRBV18 and TRBJ2-3; the match to TRBD2 covers 10 bases. CDR3 size: 17 residues. The J segment lost 1 base and the V segment lost 2 bases, leaving 6 bases of the junction unmatched. Germline CDR1 is KGHSH and CDR2 is LQKENI. The CDR3 DNA follows: TGTGCCAGCTCACCAGCCCTAGCGGGAGCGGGCACAGATACGCAGTATTTT. Its translation: CASSPALAGAGTDTQYF. The entire variable domain, with the rest obtained from reference TRBV18 and TRBJ2-3, is as follows: NAGVMQNPRHLVRRRGQEARLRCSPMKGHSHVYWYRQLPEEGLKFMVYLQKENIIDESGMPKERFSAEFPKEGPSILRIQQVVRGDSAAYFCASSPALAGAGTDTQYFGPGTRLTVL.

The chain links TRBV29-1 to TRBJ1-2; perhaps TRBD1 as D (5 bases). Trimming cost V 4 bases and J 4 bases, with 10 bases left between them. The CDR3 extends over 12 amino acids. Germline V lookup: CDR1 SQVTM, CDR2 ANQGSEA. CDR3 loop: CSVGGRVYGYTF. The DNA for the CDR3 is TGCAGCGTTGGAGGCAGGGTCTATGGCTACACCTTC.

V is TRBV5-4 and J is TRBJ2-3, with D possibly being TRBD1 (6 bases). Deletions cut 4 bases from V and 0 bases from J, with 18 bases between. CDR3 length: 17 residues. In germline, CDR1 is SGHNT, CDR2 YYREEE (reference sequence). CDR3 in DNA: TGTGCCAGCAGCCTGCGCGTAGGGGGTGATAGCACAGATACGCAGTATTTT. Encoded protein: CASSLRVGGDSTDTQYF.

The genes are TRBV6-5 and TRBJ2-2; 8 bases are shared with TRBD1. J was trimmed by 2 bases and V by 1 base; bases with no gene match: 3. This CDR3 region has 16 residues. Germline V gives CDR1 MNHEY, CDR2 SVGAGI. This chain's CDR3 is CASSYFTGGNTGELFF. The CDR3 DNA is TGTGCCAGCAGTTACTTTACAGGGGGAAACACCGGGGAGCTGTTTTTT.

This chain connects TRBV5-1 to TRBJ1-1; D ambiguous. The CDR3 totals 14 residues. V was cut by 2 bases and J by 4 bases, with 12 bases left in between. CDR1 SGHRS and CDR2 YFSETQ come from the germline V gene. CDR3 amino acids: CASSFDPDGTEAFF. The CDR3 DNA follows: TGCGCCAGCAGCTTCGATCCGGACGGCACTGAAGCTTTCTTT.

For the CDR3, the DNA is TGTGCCAGCAGCTTAGTTCCGCTACCTTACAATGAGCAGTTCTTC. Protein: CASSLVPLPYNEQFF. The chain links TRBV11-3 to TRBJ2-1; D unclear. The CDR3 totals 15 residues. CDR1 is SGHNT, CDR2 YENEEA, per germline. V lost 1 base and J 4 bases, leaving 11 bases between the germline ends.

The CDR3 is CASSETSGQETQYF. DNA for the CDR3: TGTGCCAGCAGTGAAACTAGCGGACAAGAGACCCAGTACTTC. This rearrangement joins TRBV27 to TRBJ2-5; TRBD2 aligns across 8 bases. After removal of 5 bases from V and 2 bases from J, the junction contained 4 bases not matched to a gene. Per the germline V gene, CDR1 is MNHEY and CDR2 is SMNVEV (reference sequence). The CDR3 extends over 14 amino acids.

V is TRBV7-2 and J is TRBJ2-7; 9 bases align to TRBD1. V lost 1 base, J lost 4 bases, and 5 bases stayed unmatched. Germline CDR1 reads SGHTA; CDR2 reads FQGNSA. The CDR3 extends over 15 amino acids. The CDR3 region has the DNA TGTGCCAGCAGCTTAGACGGGACAGGGTTATACGAGCAGTACTTC. Translation: CASSLDGTGLYEQYF. Together with reference TRBV7-2 and TRBJ2-7, the CDR3 gives the full variable domain: GAGVSQSPSNKVTEKGKDVELRCDPISGHTALYWYRQSLGQGLEFLIYFQGNSAPDKSGLPSDRFSAERTGGSVSTLTIQRTQQEDSAVYLCASSLDGTGLYEQYFGPGTRLTVT.

The chain uses TRBV5-1 and TRBJ1-1; no clear D gene. Between the trimmed V and J ends, which lost 1 base and 3 bases, there was a span of 7 bases. The germline gives CDR1 SGHRS, CDR2 YFSETQ. There are 13 residues in the CDR3. The chain's CDR3 is CASSLSPDTEAFF. CDR3 coding DNA: TGCGCCAGCAGCTTGTCCCCCGACACTGAAGCTTTCTTT.

This clone was seen once. For the CDR3, the DNA is TGTGCCAGCAGCTCCCACAAGGGGCCCTATGGCTACACCTTC. Its translation is CASSSHKGPYGYTF. The V gene is TRBV11-2, the J gene TRBJ1-2, with D possibly matching TRBD1 (5 bases). CDR3 length: 14 amino acids. From germline, CDR1 is SGHAT and CDR2 FQNNGV. Trimming removed 4 bases from V and 4 bases from J, with 13 bases in between. Combining the CDR3 with reference TRBV11-2 and TRBJ1-2 gives the whole variable domain EAGVAQSPRYKIIEKRQSVAFWCNPISGHATLYWYQQILGQGPKLLIQFQNNGVVDDSQLPKDRFSAERLKGVDSTLKIQPAKLEDSAVYLCASSSHKGPYGYTFGSGTRLTVV.

This chain joins TRBV14 and TRBJ2-1, with D possibly being TRBD1 or TRBD2 (6 bases each). V lost 3 bases to trimming and J lost 15 bases, with 15 bases between them. CDR1 SGHDN and CDR2 FVKESK come from the germline V gene. The CDR3 is 12 amino acids. The CDR3 protein is CASSHLRGETFF. The CDR3 DNA reads TGTGCCAGCAGCCATCTTAGGGGGGAGACGTTCTTC.

This clone was detected only once. The rearrangement joins TRBV7-2 to TRBJ1-1, with 7 bases aligning to TRBD1. This CDR3 region has 14 residues. CDR1 is SGHTA and CDR2 is FQGNSA in the germline V gene. V lost 3 bases to trimming and J lost 11 bases; unmatched junction nucleotides: 12. The CDR3 protein is CASSFSEGAGTAFF. In nucleotides, the CDR3 is TGTGCCAGCAGCTTTTCCGAGGGGGCGGGCACGGCTTTCTTT.

The J gene is TRBJ2-7, the V gene TRBV19; 9 positions match TRBD1. V dropped 4 bases and J dropped 6; count of bases not matched to a gene: 13. The CDR3 contains 16 residues. Per the germline V gene, CDR1 is LNHDA and CDR2 is SQIVND (reference sequence). The CDR3 region has the DNA TGTGCCAGTAGTACCCTCGGACAGGGGAAACATCGCGAGCAGTACTTC. This sequence encodes CASSTLGQGKHREQYF.

CDR3: CASSQDLRNRALGEQYF. The CDR3 DNA follows: TGCGCCAGCAGCCAAGATCTCAGGAACAGGGCCCTTGGAGAGCAGTACTTC. The V and J genes are TRBV4-1 and TRBJ2-7; possible D gene TRBD1, 6 bases. CDR3 length: 17 amino acids. The V end was cut by 0 bases, the J end by 7 bases, with 22 bases between. Germline V gene lookup returns CDR1 MGHRA and CDR2 YSYEKL.

V is TRBV6-5 and J is TRBJ1-4, with no clear D. The CDR3 is 15 amino acids. Germline V CDR1 and CDR2: MNHEY, SVGAGI. V shed 7 bases and J shed 1 base, with 13 bases lying between them. Here the CDR3 DNA reads TGTGCCAGCATGGAGGCGTCGCAAACTAATGAAAAACTGTTTTTT. It translates to CASMEASQTNEKLFF.

The chain links TRBV6-1 to TRBJ2-1, with unresolved D. Trimming pared 4 bases from V and 4 bases from J, leaving 14 bases between. The CDR3 consists of 15 residues. CDR1 is MNHNS and CDR2 is SASEGT in the germline V gene. CDR3 amino acids: CASSAWEGLYNEQFF. The CDR3 DNA sequence: TGTGCCAGCAGTGCTTGGGAAGGGCTTTACAATGAGCAGTTCTTC.

This chain joins TRBV5-4 and TRBJ2-7; 9 bases agree with TRBD1. V dropped 5 bases and J dropped 0; count of bases not matched to a gene: 12. Germline V gene data show CDR1 as SGHNT and CDR2 as YYREEE (reference sequence). The CDR3 is 17 amino acids. CDR3 nucleotides: TGTGCCAGCAGTTCTCCGCCGGGGACAGGGTCCTCCTACGAGCAGTACTTC. Translating gives CASSSPPGTGSSYEQYF.

This clone was detected only once. This chain links TRBV4-2 with TRBJ2-1; D is perhaps TRBD1 (5 bases). Between the trimmed V and J ends, which lost 4 bases and 5 bases, there was a span of 12 bases. The CDR3 is 14 amino acids. The germline gives CDR1 LGHNA, CDR2 YNFKEQ. CDR3 region: CASSLQVSDNEQFF. Written as DNA, the CDR3 is TGTGCCAGCAGCCTACAGGTTTCGGACAATGAGCAGTTCTTC.

The chain combines TRBV28 with TRBJ2-7, with 7 bases lining up with TRBD1. The V gene end was trimmed by 5 bases and the J gene end by 2 bases; junction bases not matched to a gene: 6. The CDR3 has 14 residues. The germline V gene encodes CDR1 MDHEN and CDR2 SYDVKM. The CDR3 protein is CASSVNRGAYEQYF. Here the CDR3 DNA reads TGTGCCAGCAGTGTTAACAGGGGTGCCTACGAGCAGTACTTC.

The V call is TRBV6-5, the J call TRBJ1-2; D gene ambiguous. Germline V gives CDR1 MNHEY, CDR2 SVGAGI. The CDR3 covers 15 residues. The V and J ends lost 6 bases and 0 bases respectively, with 14 bases between them. DNA for the CDR3: TGTGCCAGCAGGAAAATGGTCTTCACTAACTATGGCTACACCTTC. Protein product: CASRKMVFTNYGYTF.

V and J are TRBV12-5 and TRBJ2-1; 14 positions match TRBD2. The CDR3 consists of 15 residues. In germline, CDR1 is LGHNT, CDR2 FRNRAP. V shed 3 bases and J 9 bases; nucleotides not matched to a gene: 4. CDR3 protein: CASGFGTSGRGEQFF. The CDR3 DNA is TGTGCTAGTGGTTTCGGGACTAGCGGGAGAGGTGAGCAGTTCTTC.

The J gene is TRBJ2-7, the V gene TRBV2; D is perhaps TRBD1 (5 bases). With 8 bases removed from V and 0 bases from J, the gap between germline ends came to 8 bases. In germline, CDR1 is SNHLY, CDR2 FYNNEI. The CDR3 runs to 12 residues. CDR3 nucleotide sequence: TGTGCCAGCCATGACAGCTCCTACGAGCAGTACTTC. It encodes CASHDSSYEQYF.

V and J are TRBV28 and TRBJ2-7; 10 nucleotides align to TRBD1. Germline CDR1 and CDR2: MDHEN and SYDVKM. This CDR3 has 17 residues. Trimming removed 6 bases from V and 3 bases from J; junction bases left unmatched: 14. For the CDR3, the DNA is TGTGCCAGCAGCACGACCTTGGGACAGGGGACCATCTACGAGCAGTACTTC. Protein sequence: CASSTTLGQGTIYEQYF.

The V gene is TRBV28, the J gene TRBJ1-5; 9 bases align to TRBD1. Germline trimming cut 8 bases from V and 0 bases from J; bases unmatched to any gene: 2. CDR3 size: 14 residues. The germline V gene has CDR1 MDHEN and CDR2 SYDVKM. The CDR3 DNA is TGTGCCAGCCCGACAGGGGGTAGCAATCAGCCCCAGCATTTT. Encoded protein: CASPTGGSNQPQHF.

The chain employs TRBV19 and TRBJ2-1; D gene unclear. Germline assignment: CDR1 LNHDA and CDR2 SQIVND (reference sequence). Trimming shortened V by 2 bases and J by 7 bases, and 9 bases separated the two germline ends. CDR3 size: 13 residues. The CDR3 here is CASSITFGNEQFF. For the CDR3, the DNA is TGTGCCAGTAGTATAACGTTTGGTAATGAGCAGTTCTTC.

This chain uses TRBV5-1 with TRBJ2-1; 8 bases are a match to TRBD1. The CDR3 is made up of 15 amino acids. V lost 0 bases to trimming and J lost 10 bases; unmatched junction nucleotides: 9. The germline V gene has CDR1 SGHRS and CDR2 YFSETQ. In nucleotides, the CDR3 is TGCGCCAGCAGCTTGGGTACAGGGGGAGTGGGCGAGCAGTTCTTC. Encoded protein: CASSLGTGGVGEQFF.

V gene TRBV10-3 combines with J gene TRBJ2-7, with D possibly TRBD1 on 5 matching bases. Germline CDR1 and CDR2: ENHRY and SYGVKD. This CDR3 has 13 amino acids. Trimming stripped 6 bases from V and 4 bases from J, with 13 bases between. The CDR3 region has the DNA TGTGCCATCAGGGAAGCAGGGTCATACGAGCAGTACTTC. This sequence encodes CAIREAGSYEQYF.

The V call is TRBV6-1, the J call TRBJ1-3; 8 bases are shared with TRBD1. J lost 4 bases, V lost 0 bases, and 8 bases had no gene match. There are 17 residues in the CDR3. Germline V gives CDR1 MNHNS, CDR2 SASEGT. The CDR3 protein is CASSEAIRGLGGNTIYF. The CDR3 DNA sequence: TGTGCCAGCAGTGAAGCGATCAGGGGGCTAGGAGGAAACACCATATATTTT.

The V and J genes are TRBV28 and TRBJ2-7, with 11 bases aligning to TRBD1. This CDR3 region has 13 residues. V trimming: 8 bases; J trimming: 7 bases; junction bases outside the gene matches: 7. Germline V gives CDR1 MDHEN, CDR2 SYDVKM. The CDR3 sequence is CASGTGGPFEQYF. CDR3 DNA: TGTGCCAGCGGGACAGGGGGACCTTTTGAGCAGTACTTC.

The V call is TRBV21-1, the J call TRBJ2-6; the table names TRBD1, a call not compared with the DNA. TRBV21-1 is recorded as a pseudogene. This CDR3 has 16 residues. The CDR3 here is CASSLTVQAGANVLTF. CDR3 coding DNA: TGTGCCAGCAGCCTCACGGTTCAGGCTGGGGCCAACGTCCTGACTTTC.